Only a few counts were recorded for the clone carrying this TCR beta chain. Its antigen is unidentified. The TCR beta library used iRepertoire HTBI primers with Arm-PCR amplification of CDR3. Each CDR3 protein is one row after TCRdb ran MiXCR on the multiplex PCR reads. The data hold roughly 450,000 distinct CDR3 sequences, with around 21% observed a single time. This CDR3 contains 14 residues. Germline V CDR1 and CDR2: SQVTM, ANQGSEA. Time point specified: persistent/refractory GD, antithyroid drugs over 5 years with positive TRAb. PBMC RNA was the source of the TCR library. The data stem from a study of regulatory T cells in long-lasting Graves disease. General study points: The TCR repertoire of persistent Graves' patients was less diverse than that of newly diagnosed ones. Those with persistent disease had in common more public clonotypes (roughly 3,000) than new patients (approximately 920). Thyroid tissue went unstudied; only peripheral blood was examined. Persistent disease favored TRBV28, TRBJ1-2 and TRBJ2-5.

The rearrangement joins TRBV29-1 to TRBJ1-5, with 9 bases fitting TRBD1. This receptor was taken from a female donor with Graves disease. Sequenced material: peripheral blood mononuclear cells (PBMCs), taken when the disease was refractory, from a patient treated with antithyroid drugs. Written as DNA, the CDR3 is TGCAGTGCGCTCGACGGGACAGGGAATCAGCCCCAGCATTTT. The encoded protein is CSALDGTGNQPQHF.